The TCR beta chain described here comes from a study of Graves' ophthalmopathy and Graves' hyperthyroidism. At least ten counts were recorded for this clonotype. Clinicians made diagnoses from clinical symptoms, serum thyroxine, TRAb, thyroid ultrasound and orbital computed tomography. The CDR3 has 14 residues. Trimming left V 3 bases short and J 5 bases short, with 13 bases between. Germline assignment: CDR1 LNHNV and CDR2 YYDKDF (reference sequence). For repertoire sequencing, the TCR beta CDR3 regions were amplified from RNA transcripts. RT-PCR in the first round used HTBI primers; a second-round multiplex PCR followed. One entry per CDR3 protein results from TCRdb running MiXCR on the multiplex PCR reads. The repertoire holds 400,000 or so distinct CDR3 sequences, with about 15% as singletons.

The chain joins TRBV15 to TRBJ2-5; the D gene is possibly TRBD1 (6 bases). The source of this sequence is an adult woman with stable Graves' hyperthyroidism. The specimen was peripheral blood. CDR3 residues: CATSSRAQGETQYF. CDR3 nucleotide sequence: TGTGCCACCAGCAGCAGGGCGCAGGGGGAGACCCAGTACTTC.